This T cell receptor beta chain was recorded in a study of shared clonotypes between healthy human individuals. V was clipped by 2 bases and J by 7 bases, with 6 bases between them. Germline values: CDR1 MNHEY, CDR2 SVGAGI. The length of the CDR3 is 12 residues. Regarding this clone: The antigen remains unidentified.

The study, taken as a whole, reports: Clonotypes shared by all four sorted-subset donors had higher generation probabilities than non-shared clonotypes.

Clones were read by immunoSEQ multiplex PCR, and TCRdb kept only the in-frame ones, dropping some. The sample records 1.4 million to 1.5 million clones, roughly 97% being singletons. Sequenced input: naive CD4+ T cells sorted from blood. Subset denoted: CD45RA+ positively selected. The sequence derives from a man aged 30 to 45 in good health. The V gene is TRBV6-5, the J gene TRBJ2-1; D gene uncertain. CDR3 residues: CASSYLRNEQFF. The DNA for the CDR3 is TGTGCCAGCAGTTACCTGCGAAATGAGCAGTTCTTC.